This TCR beta chain is drawn from a study of T cell changes during pregnancy in multiple sclerosis. TCRdb's table, derived via immunoSEQ multiplex PCR, lists solely in-frame clones and lacks some. The repertoire includes 50,000 to 65,000 clones, about nine tenths of them detected once, and more than 2% sits in the top ten. The CDR3 contains 18 residues. Germline V CDR1 and CDR2: SGDLS, YYNGEE. The junction had 13 bases not matched to a gene; V was cut back by 4 bases and J by 2 bases. This TCR came from a female donor in good health, enrolled as a control in a pregnancy study. This chain uses TRBV9 with TRBJ2-5; 11 bases agree with TRBD2. The sequenced sample was peripheral blood, obtained in the first trimester of pregnancy. The CDR3 loop is CASSPRGSGGDIQETQYF. Here the CDR3 DNA reads TGTGCCAGCAGCCCGAGAGGTAGCGGGGGGGATATACAAGAGACCCAGTACTTC.